This entry features one T cell receptor (beta chain) sequence. Germline V gene lookup returns CDR1 MNHEY and CDR2 SVGAGI. The CDR3 loop spans 14 amino acids. Trimming removed 8 bases from V and 9 bases from J; junction bases left unmatched: 10. Only in-frame clones appear in the TCRdb table, and some are missing; sequencing was by immunoSEQ multiplex PCR. The top ten hold roughly 4.2% of the sample, which has approximately 330,000 clones, 65% to 90% seen once. The data are from a study of blood T cell repertoires in COVID-19. The sequencing input was PBMCs or T cells enriched from blood (not recorded which). This TCR was sampled from a woman in her forties with acute COVID-19. V and J are TRBV6-5 and TRBJ1-6, with 7 positions matching TRBD1. CDR3 sequence (DNA): TGTGCCAGCCAAACAGGGGTCGGGAGTTCACCCCTCCACTTT. This codes for CASQTGVGSSPLHF.